These 19 T cell receptor beta chains came from one sample sequenced in a study of T-cell reconstitution after alpha-beta-depleted transplantation in children. Unique molecular identifiers were used to barcode this TCRbeta library. TCRdb processed the PCR reads anew with MiXCR; each CDR3 protein has one entry. This sample has about 830,000 distinct CDR3 sequences, with around 15% found just once. Specimen: PBMCs, mostly from graft donor cells, collected 360 days after TCRalphabeta/CD19-depleted stem cell transplant. These receptors were taken from a male patient under 18 who had a stem cell transplant for acute lymphoblastic leukemia, so the T cells may come from the graft donor.

Only a few counts were recorded for this clonotype. This chain joins TRBV11-1 and TRBJ2-3, with 11 bases identical to TRBD2. The germline V gene has CDR1 SGHAT and CDR2 FQDESV (reference sequence). The CDR3 consists of 18 residues. The J segment lost 0 bases and the V segment lost 1 base, leaving 6 bases of the junction unmatched. The CDR3, as DNA: TGTGCCAGCAGCTTAGGGTTGACTAGCGGGATGAGCACAGATACGCAGTATTTT. Translating gives CASSLGLTSGMSTDTQYF.

The rearrangement links TRBV7-2 to TRBJ2-7; 9 bases match TRBD2. Germline loops: CDR1 SGHTA, CDR2 FQGNSA. CDR3 size: 17 residues. The V segment lost 1 base and the J segment 1 base; nucleotides outside the gene matches: 8. The CDR3 bases are TGTGCCAGCAGCTTAGGCCTAGCGGGACTAACTTCCTACGAGCAGTACTTC. Translation: CASSLGLAGLTSYEQYF.

The chain links TRBV11-1 to TRBJ2-7; D is perhaps TRBD1 or TRBD2 (7 bases each). The CDR3 loop spans 18 amino acids. V gave up 2 bases and J gave up 2 bases, with 22 bases separating them. In germline, CDR1 is SGHAT, CDR2 FQDESV (reference sequence). Here the CDR3 reads CASSLPRGVQDRPYEQYF. The CDR3 DNA reads as TGTGCCAGCAGCTTACCCCGGGGGGTCCAGGACAGGCCCTACGAGCAGTACTTC.

The table lists this clonotype with a few counts. This chain links TRBV10-3 with TRBJ2-3; D ambiguous. This CDR3 region has 16 residues. The germline V and J ends were trimmed by 0 bases and 0 bases, with 10 bases remaining between them. In germline, CDR1 is ENHRY, CDR2 SYGVKD. The CDR3 is CAISESATASTDTQYF. The CDR3 region has the DNA TGTGCCATCAGTGAGTCAGCAACGGCTAGCACAGATACGCAGTATTTT.

The chain couples TRBV12-3 or TRBV12-4 to TRBJ2-5; a weak D match, TRBD2 (6 bases). V was shortened by 2 bases and J by 4 bases, with 17 bases between the two germline ends. This CDR3 comprises 16 residues. The chain's CDR3 is CASSLSAGEVGETQYF. As DNA, the CDR3 is TGTGCCAGCAGTTTATCTGCTGGGGAGGTCGGAGAGACCCAGTACTTC.

This chain connects TRBV11-2 to TRBJ2-7; 9 nucleotides align to TRBD2. The CDR3 length is 15 residues. Germline V gene lookup returns CDR1 SGHAT and CDR2 FQNNGV. V lost 6 bases, J lost 3 bases, and 9 bases stayed unmatched. This CDR3 reads CASRPRLADLYEQYF. CDR3 DNA: TGTGCCAGCAGACCTAGACTAGCGGATCTCTACGAGCAGTACTTC.

This clonotype was observed a few times. The chain couples TRBV12-3 or TRBV12-4 to TRBJ2-1, with TRBD2 matching over 12 bases. The CDR3 extends over 15 amino acids. The junction had 4 bases not matched to a gene; V was cut back by 6 bases and J by 4 bases. The CDR3 DNA follows: TGTGCCAGCAGCCACACTAGCGGGGGGTACAATGAGCAGTTCTTC. Encoded protein: CASSHTSGGYNEQFF.

There are a few counts of this clonotype. The chain employs TRBV6-1 and TRBJ2-2, with 10 bases that match TRBD2. The CDR3 length is 16 residues. Germline V gene data show CDR1 as MNHNS and CDR2 as SASEGT. Trimming cost V 6 bases and J 1 base; bases outside gene matches: 5. The CDR3 region has the DNA TGTGCCAGCAGGATTCGGACTAGCGGGAACACCGGGGAGCTGTTTTTT. As protein: CASRIRTSGNTGELFF.

This clonotype has just a few counts. The chain carries TRBV29-1 and TRBJ2-7; the D gene is possibly TRBD1 (5 bases). The CDR3 has 14 amino acids. V was cut by 1 base and J by 7 bases, with 17 bases left in between. Germline values: CDR1 SQVTM, CDR2 ANQGSEA. CDR3 residues: CSVEAQGPFLEQYF. The CDR3 coding sequence is TGCAGCGTTGAAGCGCAGGGTCCCTTCCTGGAGCAGTACTTC.

The table lists this clonotype with a few counts. This chain joins TRBV2 and TRBJ1-4; D is perhaps TRBD1 (6 bases). V gave up 7 bases and J gave up 7 bases, with 16 bases separating them. This CDR3 has 14 residues. Germline CDR1 and CDR2: SNHLY and FYNNEI. The CDR3 is CASTSYGQPEKLFF. The CDR3 DNA reads TGTGCCAGCACTTCTTACGGACAGCCTGAAAAACTGTTTTTT.

The rearrangement uses TRBV13 and TRBJ2-2; D uncertain. This CDR3 is 16 amino acids long. V was clipped by 5 bases and J by 3 bases, with 16 bases between them. Germline lookup yields CDR1 PRHDT and CDR2 FYEKMQ (reference sequence). The CDR3 loop reads CASSPPQPTYTGELFF. CDR3 in DNA: TGTGCCAGCAGCCCACCCCAGCCCACTTACACCGGGGAGCTGTTTTTT. Filled out from reference TRBV13 and TRBJ2-2, the complete variable domain reads AAGVIQSPRHLIKEKRETATLKCYPIPRHDTVYWYQQGPGQDPQFLISFYEKMQSDKGSIPDRFSAQQFSDYHSELNMSSLELGDSALYFCASSPPQPTYTGELFFGEGSRLTVL.

This clonotype has ten or more counts. The V call is TRBV27, the J call TRBJ2-7; 7 positions agree with TRBD2. The CDR3 loop spans 12 amino acids. CDR1 and CDR2 (germline): MNHEY, SMNVEV (reference sequence). J was trimmed by 1 base and V by 8 bases; bases with no gene match: 2. DNA for the CDR3: TGTGCCAGCCGGACTAGGTCCTACGAGCAGTACTTC. It is translated as CASRTRSYEQYF.

The gene calls are TRBV5-1 and TRBJ2-3; 14 bases fit TRBD2. CDR3 length: 16 residues. Germline loops: CDR1 SGHRS, CDR2 YFSETQ. Trimming at V came to 6 bases and at J to 4 bases, leaving 7 bases not matched to a gene. CDR3 amino acids: CASKGTSGRSSDTQYF. The CDR3 nucleotides are TGCGCCAGCAAAGGGACTAGCGGGAGATCATCAGATACGCAGTATTTT.

This chain links TRBV5-1 with TRBJ2-7; possible D gene TRBD2, 6 bases. Trimming shortened V by 2 bases and J by 3 bases, and 15 bases separated the two germline ends. Germline CDR1 reads SGHRS; CDR2 reads YFSETQ. CDR3 size: 15 residues. Here the CDR3 DNA reads TGCGCCAGCAGCTTAAGAGGCTCGGGAGACTACGAGCAGTACTTC. Translating it yields CASSLRGSGDYEQYF.

There are a few counts of this clonotype. This chain uses TRBV24-1 with TRBJ2-1; 9 positions agree with TRBD1. Per germline, CDR1 KGHDR and CDR2 SFDVKD. The ends lost 3 bases at V and 8 bases at J; junction bases unmatched: 10. CDR3 size: 16 residues. The CDR3 loop reads CATSDARDRVGDEQFF. For the CDR3, the DNA is TGTGCCACCAGTGATGCCCGGGACAGGGTCGGCGATGAGCAGTTCTTC.

The chain has TRBV9 and TRBJ1-2, with a weak D call TRBD1 (6 bases). V was shortened by 3 bases and J by 0 bases, with 24 bases between the two germline ends. The CDR3 is made up of 19 amino acids. In germline, CDR1 is SGDLS, CDR2 YYNGEE. In DNA, the CDR3 is TGTGCCAGCAGCGCCGGGGGCGGGCGCTACTATCCCCCTAACTATGGCTACACCTTC. It translates to CASSAGGGRYYPPNYGYTF.

The chain is built from TRBV7-9 and TRBJ2-1; no definite D call. The CDR3 has 16 amino acids. V gave up 5 bases and J gave up 8 bases, with 22 bases separating them. CDR1 is SEHNR and CDR2 is FQNEAQ in the germline V gene (reference sequence). The CDR3 DNA reads TGTGCCAGCAGCCGGATACTGGCGGTTGAAGCTGATGAGCAGTTCTTC. Its protein product is CASSRILAVEADEQFF.

This clonotype was seen a handful of times. The gene calls are TRBV5-5 and TRBJ2-7; D gene uncertain. CDR1 is SGHKS and CDR2 is YYEKEE in the germline V gene (reference sequence). The CDR3 is 14 residues long. Trimming took 4 bases from V and 2 from J, leaving 13 bases between them. The CDR3 region is CASSGPGNPYEQYF. The CDR3 nucleotides are TGTGCCAGCAGCGGACCCGGCAACCCCTACGAGCAGTACTTC.

This clonotype was picked up many times. This chain links TRBV5-1 with TRBJ2-7; D may be TRBD1 (5 bases). V was cut by 1 base and J by 0 bases, with 17 bases left in between. The CDR3 runs to 17 residues. Per the germline V gene, CDR1 is SGHRS and CDR2 is YFSETQ. DNA of the CDR3: TGCGCCAGCAGCTTGAGGCCTCTCGACAGTCTCTCCTACGAGCAGTACTTC. It encodes CASSLRPLDSLSYEQYF.